Included here is one T cell receptor beta chain sequence, with context. The sample comes from a study of blood T cell repertoires in COVID-19. At the level of the study: COVID-19 samples collected from the United States, Italy and Spain covered acute and convalescent phases. Nucleic acid was either cDNA or gDNA, and it came from T cells, B-cell-depleted T cells, or PBMCs.

How the authors handled the data: Estimation of nucleated cell counts relied on the amplification of reference gene primers. The protocol was immunoSEQ multiplex PCR, while the TCRdb copy is restricted to in-frame clones and leaves out a portion. V and J calls and clone size are as listed in that table; D and trimming were resolved from the DNA. The table includes roughly 120,000 clones, 65% to 80% detected once. V gave up 2 bases and J gave up 0 bases, with 7 bases separating them. CDR3 length: 15 residues. From germline, CDR1 is LNHDA and CDR2 SQIVND (reference sequence). The sample taken for sequencing was peripheral blood. This receptor was identified in a man aged 65-85 years with acute or convalescent COVID-19. The chain joins TRBV19 to TRBJ2-2; D is uncertain. The CDR3 loop reads CASSISTANTGELFF. The DNA of the CDR3 is TGTGCCAGTAGTATATCAACAGCGAACACCGGGGAGCTGTTTTTT.